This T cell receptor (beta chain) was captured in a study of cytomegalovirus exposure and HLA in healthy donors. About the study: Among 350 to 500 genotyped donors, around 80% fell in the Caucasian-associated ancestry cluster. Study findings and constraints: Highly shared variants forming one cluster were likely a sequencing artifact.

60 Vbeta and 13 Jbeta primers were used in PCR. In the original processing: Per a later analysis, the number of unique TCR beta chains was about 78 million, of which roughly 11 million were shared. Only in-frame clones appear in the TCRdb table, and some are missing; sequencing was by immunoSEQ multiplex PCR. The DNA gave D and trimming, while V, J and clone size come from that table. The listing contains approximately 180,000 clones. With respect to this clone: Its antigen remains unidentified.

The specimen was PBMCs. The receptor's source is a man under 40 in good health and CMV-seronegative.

Here the CDR3 DNA reads TGCGCCAGCAGCTCGGACAGGTTCAGGGGGCAGTACTTC. Translated: CASSSDRFRGQYF. V is TRBV5-1 and J is TRBJ2-7; 7 nucleotides line up with TRBD1. Germline CDR1 SGHRS, CDR2 YFSETQ. Germline trimming cut 3 bases from V and 9 bases from J; bases unmatched to any gene: 9. There are 13 residues in the CDR3. Based on the CDR3 plus reference TRBV5-1 and TRBJ2-7, the full variable domain is KAGVTQTPRYLIKTRGQQVTLSCSPISGHRSVSWYQQTPGQGLQFLFEYFSETQRNKGNFPGRFSGRQFSNSRSEMNVSTLELGDSALYLCASSSDRFRGQYFGPGTRLTVT.